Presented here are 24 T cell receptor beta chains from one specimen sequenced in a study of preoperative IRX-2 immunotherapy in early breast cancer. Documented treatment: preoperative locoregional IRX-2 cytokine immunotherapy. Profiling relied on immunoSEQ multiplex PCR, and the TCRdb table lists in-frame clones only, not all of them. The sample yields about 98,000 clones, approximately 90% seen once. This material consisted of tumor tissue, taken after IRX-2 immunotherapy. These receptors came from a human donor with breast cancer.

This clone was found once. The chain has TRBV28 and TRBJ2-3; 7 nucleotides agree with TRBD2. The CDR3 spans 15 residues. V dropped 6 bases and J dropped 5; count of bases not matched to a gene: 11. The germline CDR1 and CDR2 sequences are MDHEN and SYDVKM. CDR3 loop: CASSPESGALDTQYF. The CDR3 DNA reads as TGTGCCAGCAGCCCCGAGAGCGGGGCCCTAGATACGCAGTATTTT.

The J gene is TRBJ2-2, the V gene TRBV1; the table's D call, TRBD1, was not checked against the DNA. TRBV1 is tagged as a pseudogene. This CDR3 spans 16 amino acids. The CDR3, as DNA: TGCGCCAGCAGCCTCACTTCGGGACAGTTGGCCGGGGAGCTGTTTTTT. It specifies CASSLTSGQLAGELFF.

CDR3 amino acids: CASSLFGNPRTGELFF. CDR3 DNA sequence: TGCGCCAGCAGCTTGTTTGGGAATCCGAGGACCGGGGAGCTGTTTTTT. The chain employs TRBV5-1 and TRBJ2-2, with unresolved D. V lost 1 base and J 5 bases, leaving 15 bases between the germline ends. In germline, CDR1 is SGHRS, CDR2 YFSETQ. This CDR3 region has 16 residues.

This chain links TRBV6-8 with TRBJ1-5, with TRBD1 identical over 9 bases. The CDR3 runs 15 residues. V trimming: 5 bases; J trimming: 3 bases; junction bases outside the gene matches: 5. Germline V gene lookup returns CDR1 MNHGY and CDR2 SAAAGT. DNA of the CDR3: TGTGCCAGCAGTGACGGACAGGGGATCAATCAGCCCCAGCATTTT. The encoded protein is CASSDGQGINQPQHF.

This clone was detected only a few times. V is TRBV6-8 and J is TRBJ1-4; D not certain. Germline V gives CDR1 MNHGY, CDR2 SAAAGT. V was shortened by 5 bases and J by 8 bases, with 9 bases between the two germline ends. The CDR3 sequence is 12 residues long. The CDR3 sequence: CASSPPVEKLFF. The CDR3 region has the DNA TGTGCCAGCAGTCCCCCTGTCGAAAAACTGTTTTTT.

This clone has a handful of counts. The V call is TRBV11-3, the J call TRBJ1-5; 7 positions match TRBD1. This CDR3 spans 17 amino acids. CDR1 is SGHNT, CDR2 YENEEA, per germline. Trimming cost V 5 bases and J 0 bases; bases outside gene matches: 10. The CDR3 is CASSPTGWGDSNQPQHF. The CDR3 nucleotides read TGTGCCAGCAGCCCGACAGGGTGGGGGGATAGCAATCAGCCCCAGCATTTT. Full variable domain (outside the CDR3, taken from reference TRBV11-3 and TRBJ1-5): EAGVVQSPRYKIIEKKQPVAFWCNPISGHNTLYWYLQNLGQGPELLIRYENEEAVDDSQLPKDRFSAERLKGVDSTLKIQPAELGDSAVYLCASSPTGWGDSNQPQHFGDGTRLSIL.

The CDR3 sequence: CASSPQVLPGANEQFF. In DNA, the CDR3 is TGTGCCAGCTCACCACAAGTACTCCCAGGGGCCAATGAGCAGTTCTTC. This chain uses TRBV18 with TRBJ2-1, with D possibly being TRBD1 (6 bases). The CDR3 sequence is 16 residues long. CDR1 is KGHSH, CDR2 LQKENI, per germline. Trimming removed 1 base from V and 6 bases from J, with 16 bases in between.

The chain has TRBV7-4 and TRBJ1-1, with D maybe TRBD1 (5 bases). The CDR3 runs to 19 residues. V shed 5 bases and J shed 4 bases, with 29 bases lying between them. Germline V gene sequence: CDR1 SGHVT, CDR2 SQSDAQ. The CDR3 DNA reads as TGTGCCAGCAGCCGATGGGGAGTCGGGACCCACGTAGAGGGCACTGAAGCTTTCTTT. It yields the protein CASSRWGVGTHVEGTEAFF.

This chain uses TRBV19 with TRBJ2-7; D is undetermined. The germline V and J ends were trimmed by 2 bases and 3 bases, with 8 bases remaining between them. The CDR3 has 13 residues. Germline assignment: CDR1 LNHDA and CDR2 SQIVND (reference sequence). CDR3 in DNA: TGTGCCAGTAGTATAAGGATTCTCTACGAGCAGTACTTC. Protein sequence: CASSIRILYEQYF.

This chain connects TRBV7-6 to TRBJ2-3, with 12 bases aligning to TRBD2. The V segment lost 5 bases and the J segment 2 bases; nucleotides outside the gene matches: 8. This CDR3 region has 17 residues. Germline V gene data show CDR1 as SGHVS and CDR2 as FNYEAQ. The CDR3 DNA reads TGTGCCAGCAGCGCCGCTAGCGGGAGGGTTCCCACAGATACGCAGTATTTT. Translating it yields CASSAASGRVPTDTQYF. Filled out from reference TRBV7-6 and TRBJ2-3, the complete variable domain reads GAGVSQSPRYKVTKRGQDVALRCDPISGHVSLYWYRQALGQGPEFLTYFNYEAQQDKSGLPNDRFSAERPEGSISTLTIQRTEQRDSAMYRCASSAASGRVPTDTQYFGPGTRLTVL.

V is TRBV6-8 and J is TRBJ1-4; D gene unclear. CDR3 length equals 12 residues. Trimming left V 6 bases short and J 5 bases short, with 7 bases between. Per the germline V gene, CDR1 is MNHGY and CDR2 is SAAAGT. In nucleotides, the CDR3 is TGTGCCAGCAGCGAACTGAATGAAAAACTGTTTTTT. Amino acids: CASSELNEKLFF.

The DNA of the CDR3 is TGTGCCAGCAGCGCGGGACAGGGAGAAGGAAATGAGCAGTTCTTC. Protein sequence: CASSAGQGEGNEQFF. The rearrangement links TRBV9 to TRBJ2-1, with 9 bases that match TRBD1. From germline, CDR1 is SGDLS and CDR2 YYNGEE. The CDR3 runs to 15 residues. V shed 3 bases and J 7 bases; nucleotides not matched to a gene: 8.

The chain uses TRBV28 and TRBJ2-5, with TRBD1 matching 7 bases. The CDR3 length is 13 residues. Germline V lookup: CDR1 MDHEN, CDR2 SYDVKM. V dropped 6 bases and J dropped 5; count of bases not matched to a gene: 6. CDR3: CASSLGGRETQYF. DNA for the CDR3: TGTGCCAGCAGCTTAGGGGGCAGGGAGACCCAGTACTTC.

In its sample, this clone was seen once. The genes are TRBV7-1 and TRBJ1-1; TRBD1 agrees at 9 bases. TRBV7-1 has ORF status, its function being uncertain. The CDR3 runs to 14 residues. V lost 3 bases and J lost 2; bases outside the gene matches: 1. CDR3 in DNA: TGTGCCAGCAGCTCGGGACAGGGAAACACTGAAGCTTTCTTT. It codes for CASSSGQGNTEAFF.

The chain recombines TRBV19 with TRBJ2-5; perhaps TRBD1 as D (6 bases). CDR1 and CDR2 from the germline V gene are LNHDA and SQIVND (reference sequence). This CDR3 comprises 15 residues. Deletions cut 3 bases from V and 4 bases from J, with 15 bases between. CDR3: CASSIEGHTGETQYF. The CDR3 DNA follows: TGTGCCAGTAGTATTGAGGGACACACGGGAGAGACCCAGTACTTC.

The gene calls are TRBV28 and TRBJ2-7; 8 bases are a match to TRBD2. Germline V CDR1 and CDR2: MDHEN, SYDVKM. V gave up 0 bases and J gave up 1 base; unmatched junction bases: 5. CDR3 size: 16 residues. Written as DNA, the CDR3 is TGTGCCAGCAGTTTATGGGAAGCGGGGGTATCCTACGAGCAGTACTTC. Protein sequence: CASSLWEAGVSYEQYF. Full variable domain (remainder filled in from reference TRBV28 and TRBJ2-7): DVKVTQSSRYLVKRTGEKVFLECVQDMDHENMFWYRQDPGLGLRLIYFSYDVKMKEKGDIPEGYSVSREKKERFSLILESASTNQTSMYLCASSLWEAGVSYEQYFGPGTRLTVT.

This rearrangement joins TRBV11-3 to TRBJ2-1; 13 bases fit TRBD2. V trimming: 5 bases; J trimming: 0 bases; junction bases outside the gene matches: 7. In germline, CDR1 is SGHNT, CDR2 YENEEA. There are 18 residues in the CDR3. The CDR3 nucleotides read TGTGCCAGCAGCCGGGGACTAGCGGGGAGCTCCTCCTACAATGAGCAGTTCTTC. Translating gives CASSRGLAGSSSYNEQFF.

The CDR3 here is CASSEAETGSNQPQHF. Written as DNA, the CDR3 is TGTGCCAGCAGTGAAGCGGAGACAGGGAGCAATCAGCCCCAGCATTTT. This chain joins TRBV6-1 and TRBJ1-5; 7 bases fit TRBD1. The ends lost 0 bases at V and 1 base at J; junction bases unmatched: 3. Germline assignment: CDR1 MNHNS and CDR2 SASEGT. The CDR3 loop spans 16 amino acids.

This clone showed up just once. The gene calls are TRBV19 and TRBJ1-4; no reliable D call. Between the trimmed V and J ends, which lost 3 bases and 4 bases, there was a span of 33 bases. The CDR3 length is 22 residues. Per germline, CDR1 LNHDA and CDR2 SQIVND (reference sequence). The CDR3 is CASSILGYGRQISDPLNEKLFF. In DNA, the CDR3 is TGTGCCAGTAGTATCCTCGGGTACGGGAGACAAATTTCCGACCCCCTTAATGAAAAACTGTTTTTT.

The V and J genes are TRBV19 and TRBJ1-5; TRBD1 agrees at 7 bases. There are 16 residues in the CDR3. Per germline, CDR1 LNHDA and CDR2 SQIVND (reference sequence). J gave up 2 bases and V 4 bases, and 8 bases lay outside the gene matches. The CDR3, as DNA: TGTGCCAGTAGTACCCCAGGAGGGGGCGGCAATCAGCCCCAGCATTTT. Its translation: CASSTPGGGGNQPQHF. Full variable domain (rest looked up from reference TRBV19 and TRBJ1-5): DGGITQSPKYLFRKEGQNVTLSCEQNLNHDAMYWYRQDPGQGLRLIYYSQIVNDFQKGDIAEGYSVSREKKESFPLTVTSAQKNPTAFYLCASSTPGGGGNQPQHFGDGTRLSIL.

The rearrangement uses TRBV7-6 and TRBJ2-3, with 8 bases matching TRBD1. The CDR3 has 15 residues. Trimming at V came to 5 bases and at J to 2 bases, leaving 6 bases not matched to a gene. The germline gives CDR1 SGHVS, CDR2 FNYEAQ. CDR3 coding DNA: TGTGCCAGCAGCAAAAACAGGGGGAACACAGATACGCAGTATTTT. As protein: CASSKNRGNTDTQYF.

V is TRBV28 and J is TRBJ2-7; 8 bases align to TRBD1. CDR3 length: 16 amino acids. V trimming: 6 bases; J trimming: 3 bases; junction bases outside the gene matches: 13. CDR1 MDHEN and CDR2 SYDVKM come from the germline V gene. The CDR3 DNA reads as TGTGCCAGCAGGGTAACCGGGACAGGAAGAGTCTACGAGCAGTACTTC. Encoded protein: CASRVTGTGRVYEQYF.

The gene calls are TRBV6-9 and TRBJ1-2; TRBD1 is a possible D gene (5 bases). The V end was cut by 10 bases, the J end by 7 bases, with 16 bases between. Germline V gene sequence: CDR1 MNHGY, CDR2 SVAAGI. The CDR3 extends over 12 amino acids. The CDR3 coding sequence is TGTGCCACCCGTCGGGAGGGGTCTGGCTACACCTTC. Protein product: CATRREGSGYTF.

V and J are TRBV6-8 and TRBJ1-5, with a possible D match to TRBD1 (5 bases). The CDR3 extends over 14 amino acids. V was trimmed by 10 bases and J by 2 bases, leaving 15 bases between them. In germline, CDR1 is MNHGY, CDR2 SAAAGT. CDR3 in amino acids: CATRDLGRNQPQHF. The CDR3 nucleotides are TGTGCCACCCGGGACCTCGGCCGCAATCAGCCCCAGCATTTT.